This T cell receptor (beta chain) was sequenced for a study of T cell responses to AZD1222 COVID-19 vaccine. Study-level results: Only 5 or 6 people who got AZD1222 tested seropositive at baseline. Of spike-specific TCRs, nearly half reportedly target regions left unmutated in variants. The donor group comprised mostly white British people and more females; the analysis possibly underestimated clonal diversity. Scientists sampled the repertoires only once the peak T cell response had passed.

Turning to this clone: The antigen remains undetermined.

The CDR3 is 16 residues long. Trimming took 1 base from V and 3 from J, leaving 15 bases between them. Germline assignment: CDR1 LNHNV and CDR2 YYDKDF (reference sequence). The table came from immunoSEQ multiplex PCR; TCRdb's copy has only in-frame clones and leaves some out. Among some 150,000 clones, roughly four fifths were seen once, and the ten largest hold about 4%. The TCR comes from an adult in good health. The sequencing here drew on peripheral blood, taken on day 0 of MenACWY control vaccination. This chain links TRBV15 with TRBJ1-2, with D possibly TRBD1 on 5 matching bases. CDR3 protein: CATSRVGAAGDYGYTF. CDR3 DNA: TGTGCCACCAGCAGAGTTGGTGCAGCGGGGGACTATGGCTACACCTTC.